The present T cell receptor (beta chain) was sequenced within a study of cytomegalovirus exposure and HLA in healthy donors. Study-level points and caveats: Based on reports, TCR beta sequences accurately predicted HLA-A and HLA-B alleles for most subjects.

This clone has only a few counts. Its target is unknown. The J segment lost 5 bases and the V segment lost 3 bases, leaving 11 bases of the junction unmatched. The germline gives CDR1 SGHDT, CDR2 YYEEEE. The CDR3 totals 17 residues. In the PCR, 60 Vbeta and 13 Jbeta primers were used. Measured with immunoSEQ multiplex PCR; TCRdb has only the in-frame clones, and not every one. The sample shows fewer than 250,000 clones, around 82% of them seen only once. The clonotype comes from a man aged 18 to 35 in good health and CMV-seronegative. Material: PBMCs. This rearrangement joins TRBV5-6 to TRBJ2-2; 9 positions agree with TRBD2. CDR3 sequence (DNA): TGTGCCAGCAGCTCATCCTTTAGCGGGAGTCGAACCGGGGAGCTGTTTTTT. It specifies CASSSSFSGSRTGELFF.